Listed below are T cell receptor beta chains from one sample, sequenced in a study of blood T cell repertoires in COVID-19. The data were produced by immunoSEQ multiplex PCR, yet TCRdb's version contains in-frame clones alone and is incomplete. The table has 400,000 to 550,000 clones, nearly 90% seen once. The sample was PBMCs or T cells enriched from blood (not recorded which). Receptor source: a woman aged 18-29 years with acute COVID-19. The CDR3 runs from the conserved cysteine through the conserved F or W. A D gene is named only where the DNA matches it firmly. A clone size is listed for some rows: how often the clone was seen (once, few, many), or a class if it is expanded.

D gene	V gene	clone size	J gene	CDR3 DNA	CDR3 protein
TRBD2	TRBV9	.	TRBJ2-3	TGTGCCAGCAGCGATTCCGGGACTAGCGAGTATTTT	CASSDSGTSEYF
TRBD2	TRBV13	.	TRBJ2-7	TGTGCCAGCAGCTTGGCGGGAGTGGCCTACGAGCAGTACTTC	CASSLAGVAYEQYF
.	TRBV2	few	TRBJ1-5	TGTGCCAGCAGTGAAGCGATCACAGGGATCCAGCCCCAGCATTTT	CASSEAITGIQPQHF
TRBD1	TRBV7-9	.	TRBJ1-2	TGTGCCAGCAGCTTAGTGGCAGGGGGCGCACATGGCTACACCTTC	CASSLVAGGAHGYTF
TRBD1	TRBV7-2	.	TRBJ1-1	TGTGCCAGCTTCGACAGGGTGAGAAGTAGGGGAAACACTGAAGCTTTCTTT	CASFDRVRSRGNTEAFF
.	TRBV2	.	TRBJ2-7	TGTGCCAGCACCTTGACCTGGGGGGACTCCTACGAGCAGTACTTC	CASTLTWGDSYEQYF
.	TRBV4-1	.	TRBJ2-6	TGCGCCAGCAGCCCACACAGTACTGGGGCCAACGTCCTGACTTTC	CASSPHSTGANVLTF
.	TRBV10-1	.	TRBJ2-7	TGCGCCAGCAGTCAAGACACCTACGAGCAGTACTTC	CASSQDTYEQYF
.	TRBV13	.	TRBJ2-7	TGTGCCAGCAGCCTCGACAGCTACGAGCAGTACTTC	CASSLDSYEQYF
TRBD1	TRBV28	.	TRBJ1-2	TGTGCCAGCAGCAAATACGACAGGGGATACTATGGCTACACCTTC	CASSKYDRGYYGYTF
.	TRBV18	.	TRBJ1-1	TGTGCCAGCTCACGGGGAACCGGGAAGAACACTGAAGCTTTCTTT	CASSRGTGKNTEAFF
TRBD1	TRBV25-1	.	TRBJ1-4	TGTGCCAGCAGTGGACAGGGGGGCGAAAAACTGTTTTTT	CASSGQGGEKLFF
.	TRBV19	.	TRBJ1-5	TGTGCCAGTAGTATTGGCCTGCGGAGTCAGCCCCAGCATTTT	CASSIGLRSQPQHF
TRBD1	TRBV6-5	.	TRBJ2-7	TGTGCCAGCAGTCTAGCGGGACAGGGGGCGTACGAGCAGTACTTC	CASSLAGQGAYEQYF
.	TRBV9	.	TRBJ1-2	TGTGCCAGCAATGGGGGGGAAACAAACTATGGCTACACCTTC	CASNGGETNYGYTF
.	TRBV12-5	.	TRBJ2-1	TGTGCTAGTGCGGGACAAATGAATGAGCAGTTCTTC	CASAGQMNEQFF
TRBD1	TRBV2	few	TRBJ1-2	TGTGCCAGCAGTCAAACAGGGGGCTATAACTATGGCTACACCTTC	CASSQTGGYNYGYTF
.	TRBV13	.	TRBJ2-1	TGTGCCAGCAGCGGGCGGGACAATGAGCAGTTCTTC	CASSGRDNEQFF
TRBD1	TRBV11-2	.	TRBJ1-4	TGTGCCAGCAGCACGACACAGGGGACTAGCGAAAAACTGTTTTTT	CASSTTQGTSEKLFF